Presented here are 22 T cell receptor beta chains from one specimen sequenced in a study of T cells after posttransplantation cyclophosphamide. Libraries were prepared by immunoSEQ multiplex PCR; TCRdb keeps only in-frame clonotypes and omits some of them. The sample carries roughly 6,400 clones, approximately 84% recorded once. Cyclophosphamide on days +3 and +4 followed busulfan-fludarabine conditioning and a marrow graft. Source: CD8+ T cells sorted from PBMCs, taken 1404 days after allogeneic stem cell transplant with posttransplant cyclophosphamide. These receptors were taken from a female patient aged 50-59 years who received an allogeneic stem cell transplant from a related donor, was CMV-positive, and had no GVHD. Some T cells may possibly be graft donor cells.

This clone was observed a few times. The genes are TRBV6-6 and TRBJ1-2, with TRBD1 identical over 7 bases. The CDR3 runs 13 residues. Trimming cost V 7 bases and J 7 bases; bases outside gene matches: 9. The germline V gene has CDR1 MNHNY and CDR2 SVGAGI (reference sequence). The CDR3 loop is CASTSTGEVGYTF. CDR3 nucleotides: TGTGCCAGCACGTCTACAGGGGAGGTTGGCTACACCTTC.

In this sample, this clone turned up a few times. This chain links TRBV6-5 with TRBJ2-7; D is possibly TRBD1 (5 bases). V dropped 2 bases and J dropped 4 bases, with 12 bases sitting between them. The CDR3 is 14 amino acids. CDR1 and CDR2 (germline): MNHEY, SVGAGI. The DNA of the CDR3 is TGTGCCAGCAGTTACGGCCAGGGAAGGTACGAGCAGTACTTC. Protein product: CASSYGQGRYEQYF.

The genes are TRBV5-1 and TRBJ1-6; the match to TRBD1 covers 7 bases. The V and J ends lost 1 base and 15 bases, in that order; junction bases with no gene match: 7. CDR1 is SGHRS and CDR2 is YFSETQ in the germline V gene. The CDR3 runs to 13 residues. The CDR3 DNA reads TGCGCCAGCAGCTTGCTCACAGGGGATCTCCTCCACTTT. Translation: CASSLLTGDLLHF.

The J gene is TRBJ2-1, the V gene TRBV7-9; D is undetermined. The CDR3 has 14 residues. Germline CDR1 is SEHNR and CDR2 is FQNEAQ (reference sequence). With 4 bases removed from V and 1 base from J, the gap between germline ends came to 8 bases. In nucleotides, the CDR3 is TGTGCCAGCAGCTCAGGTTCTTCCTACAATGAGCAGTTCTTC. Protein product: CASSSGSSYNEQFF.

In nucleotides, the CDR3 is TGTGCCAGCAGTCCGGACAGGGCGGATCAGCCCCAGCATTTT. Encoded protein: CASSPDRADQPQHF. The V gene is TRBV11-2, the J gene TRBJ1-5, with 8 bases identical to TRBD1. The CDR3 consists of 14 residues. The germline CDR1 and CDR2 sequences are SGHAT and FQNNGV. J lost 5 bases, V lost 6 bases, and 6 bases had no gene match.

The CDR3 loop is CATSRDQGFSYNEQFF. CDR3 bases: TGTGCCACCAGCAGAGATCAGGGGTTCTCCTACAATGAGCAGTTCTTC. This chain uses TRBV15 with TRBJ2-1, with TRBD1 as a possible D gene (6 bases). The V gene's germline CDR1 is LNHNV and CDR2 YYDKDF (reference sequence). The CDR3 length is 16 residues. V dropped 0 bases and J dropped 0 bases, with 9 bases sitting between them.

The J gene is TRBJ1-2, the V gene TRBV6-5; 7 positions match TRBD1. Germline CDR1 is MNHEY and CDR2 is SVGAGI. The CDR3 extends over 14 amino acids. The V and J ends lost 3 bases and 8 bases, in that order; junction bases with no gene match: 9. The chain's CDR3 is CASSYRATGWGYTF. CDR3 DNA: TGTGCCAGCAGTTATCGAGCGACAGGGTGGGGCTACACCTTC.

The chain couples TRBV30 to TRBJ2-1; TRBD2 aligns across 8 bases. CDR3 length: 12 residues. J was trimmed by 10 bases and V by 5 bases; bases with no gene match: 7. CDR1 and CDR2 (germline): GTSNPN, SVGIG (reference sequence). The CDR3 protein is CAWGYSGIEQFF. The CDR3 region has the DNA TGTGCCTGGGGGTATAGCGGGATCGAGCAGTTCTTC. The complete variable domain, with remaining parts taken from reference TRBV30 and TRBJ2-1, reads SQTIHQWPATLVQPVGSPLSLECTVEGTSNPNLYWYRQAAGRGLQLLFYSVGIGQISSEVPQNLSASRPQDRQFILSSKKLLLSDSGFYLCAWGYSGIEQFFGPGTRLTVL.

The chain has TRBV11-3 and TRBJ2-5; tentatively, D is TRBD2 (6 bases). This CDR3 contains 15 residues. Germline CDR1 reads SGHNT; CDR2 reads YENEEA. Trimming left V 4 bases short and J 4 bases short, with 16 bases between. CDR3 coding DNA: TGTGCCAGCAGCTCCCATGACGGGAGTACAGAGACCCAGTACTTC. The encoded protein is CASSSHDGSTETQYF.

The chain has TRBV6-5 and TRBJ2-2; D is undetermined. The germline CDR1 and CDR2 sequences are MNHEY and SVGAGI. V was pared by 5 bases and J by 3 bases, with 4 bases between. This CDR3 spans 12 amino acids. The CDR3 loop is CASSPDTGELFF. The CDR3 coding sequence is TGTGCCAGCAGTCCGGACACCGGGGAGCTGTTTTTT.

V gene TRBV9 combines with J gene TRBJ2-7; no clear D. This CDR3 region has 13 residues. Germline-derived CDR1 and CDR2 are SGDLS and YYNGEE. Trimming removed 2 bases at V and 1 base at J, with 7 bases between. The CDR3 region is CASSVGESYEQYF. Written as DNA, the CDR3 is TGTGCCAGCAGCGTGGGCGAATCCTACGAGCAGTACTTC.

The chain combines TRBV9 with TRBJ2-1, with 9 bases aligning to TRBD2. V trimming: 4 bases; J trimming: 0 bases; junction bases outside the gene matches: 2. The CDR3 runs to 15 residues. Per germline, CDR1 SGDLS and CDR2 YYNGEE. The CDR3 spells CASSLSGSSYNEQFF. CDR3 in DNA: TGTGCCAGCAGCCTTAGCGGGAGCTCCTACAATGAGCAGTTCTTC.

The chain recombines TRBV27 with TRBJ2-7; 10 bases fit TRBD2. The CDR3 is 16 amino acids. Germline V gene sequence: CDR1 MNHEY, CDR2 SMNVEV (reference sequence). V dropped 5 bases and J dropped 6; count of bases not matched to a gene: 13. CDR3 sequence: CASSSGFGTSVPEQYF. For the CDR3, the DNA is TGTGCCAGCAGTAGTGGTTTCGGGACTAGCGTTCCCGAGCAGTACTTC.

The J gene is TRBJ1-1, the V gene TRBV29-1; D unclear. Between the trimmed V and J ends, which lost 4 bases and 0 bases, there was a span of 9 bases. The CDR3 sequence is 13 residues long. CDR1 SQVTM and CDR2 ANQGSEA come from the germline V gene. The CDR3 reads CSVGNGMNTEAFF. The CDR3 DNA follows: TGCAGCGTTGGAAACGGTATGAACACTGAAGCTTTCTTT.

This clone appeared a single time. This chain joins TRBV30 and TRBJ2-5; no clear D. Per germline, CDR1 GTSNPN and CDR2 SVGIG (reference sequence). V lost 1 base and J lost 0, with 12 bases in between. The CDR3 consists of 15 residues. This chain's CDR3 is CAWSESDSDQETQYF. Written as DNA, the CDR3 is TGTGCCTGGAGTGAGTCCGACTCGGACCAAGAGACCCAGTACTTC.

The gene calls are TRBV28 and TRBJ2-7; possibly TRBD2 for D (6 bases). Per germline, CDR1 MDHEN and CDR2 SYDVKM. Trimming removed 8 bases at V and 2 bases at J, with 16 bases between. The CDR3 loop spans 14 amino acids. CDR3 coding DNA: TGTGCCAGCTGCCCGGGGCGGGGACCCTACGAGCAGTACTTC. Protein sequence: CASCPGRGPYEQYF.

V is TRBV27 and J is TRBJ2-7, with D perhaps matching TRBD1 (5 bases). Trimming removed 6 bases at V and 1 base at J, with 10 bases between. CDR3 length: 13 residues. CDR1 is MNHEY and CDR2 is SMNVEV in the germline V gene (reference sequence). The chain's CDR3 is CASSQTESYEQYF. The CDR3 DNA reads as TGTGCCAGCAGCCAGACAGAGTCCTACGAGCAGTACTTC.

This sequence joins TRBV5-8 and TRBJ2-1; 9 bases map to TRBD2. Trimming took 3 bases from V and 12 from J; bases not matched to a gene: 4. Per germline, CDR1 SGHTS and CDR2 YDEGEE. This CDR3 contains 12 residues. The CDR3 nucleotides are TGTGCCAGCAGCTGGACTAGCGCTTTGCAGTTCTTC. It yields the protein CASSWTSALQFF.

The J gene is TRBJ2-7, the V gene TRBV30; the match to TRBD1 covers 7 bases. The junction had 3 bases not matched to a gene; V was cut back by 0 bases and J by 4 bases. The CDR3 spans 13 residues. Germline lookup yields CDR1 GTSNPN and CDR2 SVGIG (reference sequence). CDR3 protein: CAWSVKGAYEQYF. CDR3 nucleotides: TGTGCCTGGAGTGTAAAGGGGGCTTACGAGCAGTACTTC.

The genes are TRBV5-6 and TRBJ2-7; D call uncertain. The CDR3 has 13 residues. In germline, CDR1 is SGHDT, CDR2 YYEEEE. Trimming removed 5 bases at V and 2 bases at J, with 11 bases between. CDR3 bases: TGTGCCAGCAGTTCCCTTTCTCCCTACGAGCAGTACTTC. It specifies CASSSLSPYEQYF.

V usage is TRBV2 and J usage is TRBJ1-1; D possibly corresponds to TRBD1 (5 bases). V was trimmed by 3 bases and J by 0 bases, leaving 11 bases between them. Germline V gives CDR1 SNHLY, CDR2 FYNNEI. The CDR3 is 15 amino acids. CDR3 sequence: CASSDSDTLNTEAFF. DNA for the CDR3: TGTGCCAGCAGTGATTCGGACACTCTGAACACTGAAGCTTTCTTT.

The CDR3 here is CASSPGGLAGLTPLFF. In DNA, the CDR3 is TGTGCCAGCAGCCCTGGTGGCCTAGCGGGGCTAACCCCACTGTTCTTC. The rearrangement links TRBV7-9 to TRBJ2-1; 9 bases align to TRBD2. The CDR3 runs 16 residues. V lost 5 bases and J lost 15; bases outside the gene matches: 20. CDR1 is SEHNR, CDR2 FQNEAQ, per germline (reference sequence). Filled out from reference TRBV7-9 and TRBJ2-1, the complete variable domain reads DTGVSQNPRHKITKRGQNVTFRCDPISEHNRLYWYRQTLGQGPEFLTYFQNEAQLEKSRLLSDRFSAERPKGSFSTLEIQRTEQGDSAMYLCASSPGGLAGLTPLFFGPGTRLTVL.